This T cell receptor beta chain was observed in a study of regulatory T cells in long-lasting Graves disease. Looking at the study overall: The term persistent Graves' disease signified upward of 5 years on antithyroid drugs with positive TSH receptor antibodies.

Construction of the TCR beta libraries employed iRepertoire HTBI primers in conjunction with Arm-PCR of CDR3 regions. MiXCR, run by TCRdb on the multiplex PCR reads, gives a single entry per CDR3 protein. The table records 300,000 to 400,000 distinct CDR3 sequences, around a fifth of them present only once. Remarks on this clonotype: The antigen is unknown.

The sample's time point: persistent/refractory GD, antithyroid drugs over 5 years with positive TRAb. Extracted RNA from PBMCs served as the source of the TCR library. General study points: Persistent cases favored TRBV28, TRBJ1-2 and TRBJ2-5. Sampling was limited to peripheral blood rather than thyroid tissue. Possibly, accuracy suffered from the small sample size.

Trimming took 0 bases from V and 0 from J; bases not matched to a gene: 7. CDR1 and CDR2 from the germline V gene are SGDLS and YYNGEE. The CDR3 sequence is 19 residues long. The sequence was obtained from a female donor with Graves disease. Sample: peripheral blood mononuclear cells (PBMCs), taken when the disease was refractory, from a patient treated with antithyroid drugs. This chain joins TRBV9 and TRBJ2-2; 11 bases match TRBD2. DNA of the CDR3: TGTGCCAGCAGCGTAGCTACGGGACTAGCGGAAACGAACACCGGGGAGCTGTTTTTT. Translated, it gives CASSVATGLAETNTGELFF.